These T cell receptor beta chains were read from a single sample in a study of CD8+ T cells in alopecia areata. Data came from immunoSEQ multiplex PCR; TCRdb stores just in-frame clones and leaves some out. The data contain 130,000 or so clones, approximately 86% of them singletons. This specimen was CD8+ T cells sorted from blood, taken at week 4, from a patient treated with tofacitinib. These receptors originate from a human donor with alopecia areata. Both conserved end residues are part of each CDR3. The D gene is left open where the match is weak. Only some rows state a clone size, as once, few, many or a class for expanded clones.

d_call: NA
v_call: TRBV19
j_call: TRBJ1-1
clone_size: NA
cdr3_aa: CASSIGQFVPTEAFF
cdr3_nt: TGTGCCAGTAGTATAGGGCAGTTCGTCCCCACTGAAGCTTTCTTT

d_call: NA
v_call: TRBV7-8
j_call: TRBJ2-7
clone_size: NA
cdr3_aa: CASSLAGNEQCF
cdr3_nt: TGTGCCAGCAGCCTCGCAGGGAACGAGCAGTGCTTC

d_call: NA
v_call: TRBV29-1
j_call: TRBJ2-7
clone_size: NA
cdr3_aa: CSVRSESSYEQYF
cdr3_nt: TGCAGCGTGAGATCGGAGAGCTCCTACGAGCAGTACTTC

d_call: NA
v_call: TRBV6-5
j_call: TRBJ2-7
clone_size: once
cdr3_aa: CASGEGAAYEQYF
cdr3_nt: TGTGCCAGCGGGGAAGGGGCCGCCTACGAGCAGTACTTC

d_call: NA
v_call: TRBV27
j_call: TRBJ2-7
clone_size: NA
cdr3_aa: CASSTGNAYEQYF
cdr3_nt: TGTGCCTCCTCAACAGGGAACGCCTACGAGCAGTACTTC

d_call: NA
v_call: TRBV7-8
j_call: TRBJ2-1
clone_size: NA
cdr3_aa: CASSLVAGSDEQFF
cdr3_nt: TGTGCCAGCAGCTTAGTGGCAGGGTCCGATGAGCAGTTCTTC

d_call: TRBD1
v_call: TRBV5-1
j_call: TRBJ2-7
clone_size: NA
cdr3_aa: CASSWTGDEQYF
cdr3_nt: TGCGCCAGCAGCTGGACAGGGGACGAGCAGTACTTC

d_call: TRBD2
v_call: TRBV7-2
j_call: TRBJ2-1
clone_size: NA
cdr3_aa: CASSLRLAGGPYNEQFF
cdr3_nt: TGTGCCAGCAGCTTAAGACTAGCGGGGGGGCCGTACAATGAGCAGTTCTTC

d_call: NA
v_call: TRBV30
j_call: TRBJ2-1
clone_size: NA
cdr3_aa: CAWSVLGYNEQFF
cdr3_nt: TGTGCCTGGAGTGTACTGGGGTACAATGAGCAGTTCTTC

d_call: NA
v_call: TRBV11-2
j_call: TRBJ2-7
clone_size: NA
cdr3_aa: CASSKDGNEQYF
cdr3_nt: TGTGCCAGCAGCAAGGACGGTAACGAGCAGTACTTC

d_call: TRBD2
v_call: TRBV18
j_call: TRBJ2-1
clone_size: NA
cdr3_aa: CASSPGTSGVYNEQFF
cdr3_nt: TGTGCCAGCTCACCCGGGACTAGCGGGGTCTACAATGAGCAGTTCTTC

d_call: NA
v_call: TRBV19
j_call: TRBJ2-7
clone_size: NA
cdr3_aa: CASSIGPRGQGYEQYF
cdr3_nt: TGTGCCAGTAGTATAGGTCCGCGGGGACAAGGATACGAGCAGTACTTC

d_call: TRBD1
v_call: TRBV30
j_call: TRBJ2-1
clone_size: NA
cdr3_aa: CAWSPGTGGNEQFF
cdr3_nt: TGTGCCTGGAGTCCCGGGACAGGGGGCAATGAGCAGTTCTTC

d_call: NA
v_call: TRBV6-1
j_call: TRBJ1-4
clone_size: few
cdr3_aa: CASSGRTNEKLFF
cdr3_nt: TGTGCCAGCTCGGGACGGACTAATGAAAAACTGTTTTTT

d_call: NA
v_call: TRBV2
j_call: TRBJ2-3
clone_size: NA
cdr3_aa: CASSVYKPDTQYF
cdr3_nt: TGTGCCAGCAGCGTTTATAAGCCAGATACGCAGTATTTT

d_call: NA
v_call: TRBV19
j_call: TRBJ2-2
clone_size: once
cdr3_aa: CASSIRAEYTGELFF
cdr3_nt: TGTGCCAGTAGTATCAGAGCGGAGTACACCGGGGAGCTGTTTTTT

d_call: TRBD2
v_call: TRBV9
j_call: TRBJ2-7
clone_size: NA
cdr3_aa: CASSVGGRDEQYF
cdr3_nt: TGTGCCAGCAGCGTAGGTGGGAGGGACGAGCAGTACTTC